This TCR beta chain was identified in a study of blood T cell repertoires in COVID-19. Study at large: There were acute and convalescent COVID-19 samples, and they came from the United States, Italy and Spain.

CDR3 length equals 16 residues. Trimming at V came to 4 bases and at J to 6 bases, leaving 8 bases not matched to a gene. Germline assignment: CDR1 KGHSH and CDR2 LQKENI. Assay used: immunoSEQ multiplex PCR; TCRdb lists only in-frame clones, some missing. The sample carries 250,000 or so clones, over 80% recorded once. Living in 20 to 30 US areas, the participants were between roughly 18 and 90 years of age. This chain connects TRBV18 to TRBJ2-3; 12 bases fit TRBD1. Sequenced sample: PBMCs or T cells enriched from blood (not recorded which). The clonotype was recovered from a woman in her thirties with acute COVID-19. DNA of the CDR3: TGTGCCAGCTCACGCACCCGGGACAGGGGGCCCGATACGCAGTATTTT. It codes for CASSRTRDRGPDTQYF.